Listed below are T cell receptor beta chains from one sample, sequenced in a study of shared clonotypes between healthy human individuals. Assay used: immunoSEQ multiplex PCR; TCRdb lists only in-frame clones, some missing. Counted here are roughly 500,000 clones, 90% to 96% occurring once; the ten biggest clones make up about 0.057%. Sequencing used naive CD4+ T cells sorted from blood. The origin of the receptors is a woman aged 25 to 39 in good health. Both conserved end residues are part of each CDR3. A D gene is named only where the DNA matches it firmly. Clone size is not always given. Where it is, it says once, few, many or a class for expanded clones.

D	V	J	size	DNA	CDR3
.	TRBV19	TRBJ2-7	.	TGTGCCAGTAAGGACATGAACTCCTACGAGCAGTACTTC	CASKDMNSYEQYF
.	TRBV5-6	TRBJ2-7	.	TGTGCCAGCGGGTCTAGGGGGCTAGCGGAAAGCCTCTACGAGCAGTACTTC	CASGSRGLAESLYEQYF
.	TRBV7-9	TRBJ2-5	.	TGTGCCAGCAGCTTATTGTCAGGCGGAGAGACCCAGTACTTC	CASSLLSGGETQYF
TRBD2	TRBV18	TRBJ2-4	.	TGTGCCAGCTCACAGCGACTAGCGGGACGAGGGTACATTCAGTACTTC	CASSQRLAGRGYIQYF
.	TRBV18	TRBJ1-1	.	TGTGCCAGCGCGTCTAGGGGTAACACTGAAGCTTTCTTT	CASASRGNTEAFF
TRBD1	TRBV18	TRBJ1-1	once	TGTGCCAGCTCACGAGGGGACAGGGGAACTGAAGCTTTCTTT	CASSRGDRGTEAFF
TRBD1	TRBV28	TRBJ2-7	.	TGTGCCAGCAGTTGGGGTTACAGGGGGCGCTTCTACGAGCAGTACTTC	CASSWGYRGRFYEQYF
.	TRBV7-6	TRBJ2-5	.	TGTGCCAGCAGCAGAGGGGTTAGCGTATCAACGGGAGAGCAGTACTTC	CASSRGVSVSTGEQYF
TRBD2	TRBV28	TRBJ2-7	.	TGTGCCAGCAGTTTACTAGCGGCCGAGCAGTACTTC	CASSLLAAEQYF
.	TRBV6-1	TRBJ2-5	.	TGTGCCAGCAGTGAATATTACGGAGAGACCCAGTACTTC	CASSEYYGETQYF
TRBD1	TRBV5-1	TRBJ2-7	.	TGCGCCAGCAGCTTGGTTGGGACAGGCTTAGTCGAGCAGTACTTC	CASSLVGTGLVEQYF
TRBD2	TRBV5-4	TRBJ2-1	.	TGTGCCAGCAGCTCTACCGCAAGCGGGAGGAGCTCCTACAATGAGCAGTTCTTC	CASSSTASGRSSYNEQFF
.	TRBV6-5	TRBJ2-7	.	TGTGCCGTCACGGGGTCTGTCTACGAGCAGTACTTC	CAVTGSVYEQYF
.	TRBV5-1	TRBJ1-5	once	TGCGCCAGCAGCTTGGGGGTAAATCAGCCCCAGCATTTT	CASSLGVNQPQHF
TRBD2	TRBV11-3	TRBJ2-1	.	TGTGCCAGCAGCTTAGGGCGGGAGACATCCTACAATGAGCAGTTCTTC	CASSLGRETSYNEQFF
TRBD2	TRBV25-1	TRBJ2-5	.	TGTGCCAGCAGTCCAGCGGGAGAGATAATAGAGACCCAGTACTTC	CASSPAGEIIETQYF
TRBD1	TRBV6-1	TRBJ1-2	.	TGTGCCAGCAGTGCACAGGGGACTCTTAACTATGGCTACACCTTC	CASSAQGTLNYGYTF
.	TRBV28	TRBJ1-5	.	TGTGCCAGCAGCTCGGTAGAAGGGCCCCAGCATTTT	CASSSVEGPQHF
TRBD1	TRBV5-8	TRBJ2-6	.	TGTGCCAGCAGCTTCGGACAGGGGGCCTCTGGGGCCAACGTCCTGACTTTC	CASSFGQGASGANVLTF
TRBD2	TRBV6-5	TRBJ2-7	.	TGTGCCAGCAGTTACGGACTAGCGGGAGGCGAGCAGTACTTC	CASSYGLAGGEQYF
.	TRBV6-5	TRBJ2-1	.	TGTGCCAGCAGTTACGAAGGGGCGAGCTCCTACAATGAGCAGTTCTTC	CASSYEGASSYNEQFF
.	TRBV18	TRBJ1-1	.	TGTGCCAGCTCGAGGGGCGGGGGGCCTAATACTGAAGCTTTCTTT	CASSRGGGPNTEAFF
.	TRBV6-6	TRBJ2-2	.	TGTGCCAGCCGGGCTTCCGGGGAGCTGTTTTTT	CASRASGELFF
TRBD1	TRBV28	TRBJ2-7	.	TGTGCCAGCAGTTCCCCCCGGGACAGGGGGCTACGGGAGCAGTACTTC	CASSSPRDRGLREQYF
.	TRBV28	TRBJ1-1	.	TGTGCCAGCAGTTTTTCGGTCAACCTCATGGACACTGAAGCTTTCTTT	CASSFSVNLMDTEAFF
TRBD2	TRBV15	TRBJ2-2	.	TGTGCCACCAGCAGGGGGCTAGCGGAGAACACCGGGGAGCTGTTTTTT	CATSRGLAENTGELFF
.	TRBV28	TRBJ1-2	.	TGTGCCAGCAGTTTAGGAGGAGGTCATACCAACTATGGCTACACCTTC	CASSLGGGHTNYGYTF
.	TRBV7-2	TRBJ2-3	.	TGTGCCAGCAGCTATGAGACCAGGGTTACAGATACGCAGTATTTT	CASSYETRVTDTQYF
.	TRBV28	TRBJ1-4	.	TGTGCCAGCACTAAGTGGGGGGATGCAACTAATGAAAAACTGTTTTTT	CASTKWGDATNEKLFF
.	TRBV11-2	TRBJ2-3	.	TGTGCCAGCAGCTCCAGGGGGGGCACAGATACGCAGTATTTT	CASSSRGGTDTQYF
.	TRBV27	TRBJ2-2	few	TGTGCCAGCAGTCCCCGGGGAGTTGCCGGGGAGCTGTTTTTT	CASSPRGVAGELFF
.	TRBV4-1	TRBJ2-2	.	TGCGCCAGCAGCCAAGTTGTGGTGGCTATCGCCGGGGAGCTGTTTTTT	CASSQVVVAIAGELFF
.	TRBV5-8	TRBJ2-1	.	TGTGCCGTCGGAAGTCGGCTCCCAATCGGCAATGAGCAGTTCTTC	CAVGSRLPIGNEQFF
.	TRBV5-1	TRBJ2-1	.	TGCGCCAGCAGCTCCGGTGGTGGGGATAATGAGCAGTTCTTC	CASSSGGGDNEQFF
.	TRBV30	TRBJ1-4	once	TGTGCCGCGTCTAACTTGGGGAATGAAAAACTGTTTTTT	CAASNLGNEKLFF
.	TRBV28	TRBJ1-4	.	TGTGCCAGCAGTTTAGGAATGCGATCTAATGAAAAACTGTTTTTT	CASSLGMRSNEKLFF